The clone carrying this T cell receptor beta chain was seen more than once but under ten times. The data belong to a study of blood T cell repertoires in COVID-19. Participant age was roughly 18 to 89 years, and participants resided in around 24 US areas. Contact with a PCR-confirmed or clinician-diagnosed COVID-19 case occurred within 2 weeks of entry. The V gene's germline CDR1 is MNHEY and CDR2 SMNVEV (reference sequence). V gave up 5 bases and J gave up 5 bases; unmatched junction bases: 8. CDR3 length equals 14 residues. The method was immunoSEQ multiplex PCR; TCRdb's version includes in-frame clones alone and lacks a portion of them. The sample holds approximately 400,000 clones, 80% to 95% seen once.

The TCR sequence derives from a woman between 40 and 50 years old who had been exposed to COVID-19. The sequenced sample consisted of PBMCs or T cells enriched from blood (not recorded which). This rearrangement joins TRBV27 to TRBJ2-5, with 7 bases aligning to TRBD2. The chain's CDR3 is CASSTGGTLETQYF. The CDR3 bases are TGTGCCAGCAGTACCGGGGGGACCCTTGAGACCCAGTACTTC.